This record concerns one T cell receptor beta chain sequence. Clones were read by immunoSEQ multiplex PCR, and TCRdb kept only the in-frame ones, dropping some. The table has more than 300,000 clones, around 92% seen once. Germline V lookup: CDR1 SNHLY, CDR2 FYNNEI. The CDR3 sequence is 15 residues long. Trimming at V came to 4 bases and at J to 2 bases, leaving 6 bases not matched to a gene. The record originates from a study of blood T cell repertoires in COVID-19. Study context: Acute and convalescent COVID-19 samples came from the United States, Italy and Spain. T cells, B-cell-depleted T cells, or PBMCs provided the cDNA or gDNA that served as material.

Patients from Seattle were sampled longitudinally, starting during active infection. This TCR came from a woman in her 30s with COVID-19, enrolled during active disease. The V and J genes are TRBV2 and TRBJ2-3; 7 bases match TRBD2. The sequencing input was peripheral blood. The CDR3, as DNA: TGTGCCAGCAGTGCCCTAAGCGGGACCACAGATACGCAGTATTTT. It codes for CASSALSGTTDTQYF. Looking up the rest from reference TRBV2 and TRBJ2-3 gives the full variable domain: EPEVTQTPSHQVTQMGQEVILRCVPISNHLYFYWYRQILGQKVEFLVSFYNNEISEKSEIFDDQFSVERPDGSNFTLKIRSTKLEDSAMYFCASSALSGTTDTQYFGPGTRLTVL.